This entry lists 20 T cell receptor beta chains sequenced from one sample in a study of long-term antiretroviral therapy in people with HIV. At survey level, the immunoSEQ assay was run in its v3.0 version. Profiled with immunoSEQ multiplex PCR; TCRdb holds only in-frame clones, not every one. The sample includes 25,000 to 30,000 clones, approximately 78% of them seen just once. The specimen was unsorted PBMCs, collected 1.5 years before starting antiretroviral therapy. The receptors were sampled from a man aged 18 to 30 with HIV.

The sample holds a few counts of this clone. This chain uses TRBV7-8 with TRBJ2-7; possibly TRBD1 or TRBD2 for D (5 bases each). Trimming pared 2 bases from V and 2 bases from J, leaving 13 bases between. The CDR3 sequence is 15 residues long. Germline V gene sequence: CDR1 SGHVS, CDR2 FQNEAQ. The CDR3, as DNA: TGTGCCAGCAGCTTATCGATCCCGGGACCCTACGAGCAGTACTTC. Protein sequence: CASSLSIPGPYEQYF.

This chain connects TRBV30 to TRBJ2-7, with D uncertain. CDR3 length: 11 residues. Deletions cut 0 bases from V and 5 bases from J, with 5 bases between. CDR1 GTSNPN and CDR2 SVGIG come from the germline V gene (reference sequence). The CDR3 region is CAWSVLDEQYF. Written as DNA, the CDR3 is TGTGCCTGGAGTGTCCTCGACGAGCAGTACTTC.

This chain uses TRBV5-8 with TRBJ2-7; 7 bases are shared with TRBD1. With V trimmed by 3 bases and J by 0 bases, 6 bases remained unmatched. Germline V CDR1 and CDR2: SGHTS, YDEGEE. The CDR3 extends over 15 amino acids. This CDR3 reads CASSSDRAASYEQYF. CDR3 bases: TGTGCCAGCAGCTCAGACAGGGCGGCCTCCTACGAGCAGTACTTC. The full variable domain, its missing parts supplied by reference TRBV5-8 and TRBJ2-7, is EAGVTQSPTHLIKTRGQQATLRCSPISGHTSVYWYQQALGLGLQFLLWYDEGEERNRGNFPPRFSGRQFPNYSSELNVNALELEDSALYLCASSSDRAASYEQYFGPGTRLTVT.

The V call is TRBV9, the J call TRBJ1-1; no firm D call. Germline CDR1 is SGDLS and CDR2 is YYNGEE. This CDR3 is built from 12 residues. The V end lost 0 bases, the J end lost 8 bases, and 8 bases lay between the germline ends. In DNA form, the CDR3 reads TGTGCCAGCAGCGTAGTTGATTCCGAAGCTTTCTTT. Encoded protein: CASSVVDSEAFF. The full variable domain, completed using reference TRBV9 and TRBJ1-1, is DSGVTQTPKHLITATGQRVTLRCSPRSGDLSVYWYQQSLDQGLQFLIQYYNGEERAKGNILERFSAQQFPDLHSELNLSSLELGDSALYFCASSVVDSEAFFGQGTRLTVV.

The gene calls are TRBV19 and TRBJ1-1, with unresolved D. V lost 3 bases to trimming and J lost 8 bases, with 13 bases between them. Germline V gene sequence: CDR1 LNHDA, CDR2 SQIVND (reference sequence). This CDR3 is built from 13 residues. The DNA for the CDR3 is TGTGCCAGTAGTATCGTATCGGGGATGGAAGCTTTCTTT. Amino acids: CASSIVSGMEAFF. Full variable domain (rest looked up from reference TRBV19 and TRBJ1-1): DGGITQSPKYLFRKEGQNVTLSCEQNLNHDAMYWYRQDPGQGLRLIYYSQIVNDFQKGDIAEGYSVSREKKESFPLTVTSAQKNPTAFYLCASSIVSGMEAFFGQGTRLTVV.

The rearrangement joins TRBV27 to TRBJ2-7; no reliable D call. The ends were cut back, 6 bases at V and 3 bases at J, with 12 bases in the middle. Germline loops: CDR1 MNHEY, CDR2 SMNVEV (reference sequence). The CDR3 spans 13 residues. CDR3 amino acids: CASSHGPFYEQYF. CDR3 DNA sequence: TGTGCCAGCAGCCACGGACCCTTCTACGAGCAGTACTTC.

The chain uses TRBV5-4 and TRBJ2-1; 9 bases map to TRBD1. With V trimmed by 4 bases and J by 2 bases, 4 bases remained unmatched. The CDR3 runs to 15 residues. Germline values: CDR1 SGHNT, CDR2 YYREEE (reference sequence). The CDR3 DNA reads TGTGCCAGCAGCACCCGGACAGGGGCCTACAATGAGCAGTTCTTC. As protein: CASSTRTGAYNEQFF.

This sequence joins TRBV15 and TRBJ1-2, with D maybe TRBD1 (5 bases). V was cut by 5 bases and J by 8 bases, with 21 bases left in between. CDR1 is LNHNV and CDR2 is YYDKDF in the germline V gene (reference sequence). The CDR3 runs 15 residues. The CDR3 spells CATSAGTAHVGGYTF. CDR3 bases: TGTGCCACCAGCGCCGGGACCGCCCACGTGGGAGGCTACACCTTC.

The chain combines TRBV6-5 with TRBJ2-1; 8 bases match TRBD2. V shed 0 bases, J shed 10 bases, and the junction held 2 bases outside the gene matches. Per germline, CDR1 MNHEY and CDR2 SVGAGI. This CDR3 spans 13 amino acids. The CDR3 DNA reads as TGTGCCAGCAGTTACTCGGGCGGGGGGGAGCAGTTCTTC. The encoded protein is CASSYSGGGEQFF.

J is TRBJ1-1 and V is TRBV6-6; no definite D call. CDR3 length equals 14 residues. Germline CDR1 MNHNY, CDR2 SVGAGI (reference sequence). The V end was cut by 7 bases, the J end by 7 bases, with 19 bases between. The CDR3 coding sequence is TGTGCCAGCACCCGACTCGACGCAGCTCTTGAAGCTTTCTTT. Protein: CASTRLDAALEAFF.

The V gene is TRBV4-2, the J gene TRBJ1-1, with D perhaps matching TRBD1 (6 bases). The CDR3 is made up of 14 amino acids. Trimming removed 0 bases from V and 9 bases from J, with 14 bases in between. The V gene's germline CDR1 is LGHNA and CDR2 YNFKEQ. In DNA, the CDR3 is TGTGCCAGCAGCCAAGATGCAGGGGTCGGAAAAGCTTTCTTT. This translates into CASSQDAGVGKAFF.

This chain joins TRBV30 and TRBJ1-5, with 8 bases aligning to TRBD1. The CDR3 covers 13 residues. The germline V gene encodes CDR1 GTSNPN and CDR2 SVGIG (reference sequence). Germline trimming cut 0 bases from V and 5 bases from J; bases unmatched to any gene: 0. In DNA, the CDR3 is TGTGCCTGGAGTGTACAGGGGGATCAGCCCCAGCATTTT. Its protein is CAWSVQGDQPQHF. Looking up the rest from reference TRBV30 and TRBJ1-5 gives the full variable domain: SQTIHQWPATLVQPVGSPLSLECTVEGTSNPNLYWYRQAAGRGLQLLFYSVGIGQISSEVPQNLSASRPQDRQFILSSKKLLLSDSGFYLCAWSVQGDQPQHFGDGTRLSIL.

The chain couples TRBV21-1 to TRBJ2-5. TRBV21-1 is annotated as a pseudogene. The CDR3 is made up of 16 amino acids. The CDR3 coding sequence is TGTGCCAGCAGCAATAAAACGACCTATTTCCAAGAGACCCAGTACTTC. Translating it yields CASSNKTTYFQETQYF.

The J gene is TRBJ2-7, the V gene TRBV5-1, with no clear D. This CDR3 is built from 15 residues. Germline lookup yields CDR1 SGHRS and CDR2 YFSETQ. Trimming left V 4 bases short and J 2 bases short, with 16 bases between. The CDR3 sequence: CASSKEFGRAYEQYF. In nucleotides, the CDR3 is TGCGCCAGCAGCAAGGAATTTGGACGGGCCTACGAGCAGTACTTC.

The CDR3 bases are TGTGCCAGCATGCTTGCGGACGCCTACGAGCAGTACTTC. Translating gives CASMLADAYEQYF. The chain is built from TRBV6-1 and TRBJ2-7; D is uncertain. The length of the CDR3 is 13 residues. Trimming removed 7 bases from V and 2 bases from J, with 12 bases in between. The germline gives CDR1 MNHNS, CDR2 SASEGT.

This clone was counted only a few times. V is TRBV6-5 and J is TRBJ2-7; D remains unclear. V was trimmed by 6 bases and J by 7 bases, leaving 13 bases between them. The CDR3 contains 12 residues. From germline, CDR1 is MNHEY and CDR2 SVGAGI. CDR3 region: CASSPLGGEQYF. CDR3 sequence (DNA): TGTGCCAGCAGCCCTCTCGGTGGGGAGCAGTACTTC.

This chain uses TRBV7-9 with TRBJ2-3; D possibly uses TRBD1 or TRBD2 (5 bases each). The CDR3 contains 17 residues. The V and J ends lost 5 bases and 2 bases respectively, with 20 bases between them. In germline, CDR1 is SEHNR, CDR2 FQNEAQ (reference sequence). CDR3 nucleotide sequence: TGTGCCAGCAGCCCCACACCGGGACGAAGGTTCACAGATACGCAGTATTTT. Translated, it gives CASSPTPGRRFTDTQYF.

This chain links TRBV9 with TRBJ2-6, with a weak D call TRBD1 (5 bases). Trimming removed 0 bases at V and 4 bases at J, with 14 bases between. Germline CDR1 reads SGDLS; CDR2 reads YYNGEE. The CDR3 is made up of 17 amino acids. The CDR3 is CASSVGQLPAGANVLTF. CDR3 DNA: TGTGCCAGCAGCGTAGGACAGCTCCCGGCAGGGGCCAACGTCCTGACTTTC.

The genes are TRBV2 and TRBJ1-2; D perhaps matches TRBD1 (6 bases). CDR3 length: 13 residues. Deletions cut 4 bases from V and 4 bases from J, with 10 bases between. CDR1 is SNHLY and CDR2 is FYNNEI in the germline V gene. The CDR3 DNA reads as TGTGCCAGCAGTGGGACAGTACGCTATGGCTACACCTTC. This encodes CASSGTVRYGYTF.

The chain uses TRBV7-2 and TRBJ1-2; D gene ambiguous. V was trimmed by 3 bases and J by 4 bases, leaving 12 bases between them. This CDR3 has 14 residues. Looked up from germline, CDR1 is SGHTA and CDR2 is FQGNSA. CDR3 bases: TGTGCCAGCAGCTTCGATTACCAAATCTATGGCTACACCTTC. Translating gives CASSFDYQIYGYTF.